The 15 T cell receptor beta chains presented below share a single source sample, sequenced in a study of cytomegalovirus exposure and HLA in healthy donors. In the PCR, 60 Vbeta and 13 Jbeta primers were used. Clones were read by immunoSEQ multiplex PCR, and TCRdb kept only the in-frame ones, dropping some. The table for this sample gives about 58,000 clones. Sequenced material: PBMCs. All receptors come from a male donor in good health and CMV-seronegative.

Turning to this clone: This same CDR3 is encoded by further DNA sequences in the sample. The genes are TRBV7-2 and TRBJ2-1; TRBD2 might be the D (6 bases). From germline, CDR1 is SGHTA and CDR2 FQGNSA. V was cut by 5 bases and J by 5 bases, with 19 bases left in between. The CDR3 spans 16 residues. CDR3 sequence: CASSLLRGRRDNEQFF. For the CDR3, the DNA is TGTGCCAGCAGCCTCCTAAGGGGCCGGAGGGACAATGAGCAGTTCTTC.

The gene calls are TRBV7-2 and TRBJ2-4, with a weak D call TRBD1 (6 bases). With 4 bases removed from V and 3 bases from J, the gap between germline ends came to 16 bases. From germline, CDR1 is SGHTA and CDR2 FQGNSA. This CDR3 region has 16 residues. The CDR3 is CASSSSGAVGKNIQYF. CDR3 sequence (DNA): TGTGCCAGCAGCTCTTCAGGGGCTGTAGGCAAAAACATTCAGTACTTC.

For the CDR3, the DNA is TGTGCCAGCAGCCAGGACTACGGAAATACGCAGTATTTT. It codes for CASSQDYGNTQYF. V and J are TRBV4-2 and TRBJ2-3, with D tentatively TRBD2 (6 bases). The CDR3 is 13 amino acids. Looked up from germline, CDR1 is LGHNA and CDR2 is YNFKEQ. The V end lost 3 bases, the J end lost 7 bases, and 11 bases lay between the germline ends.

This chain uses TRBV30 with TRBJ2-2, with D possibly matching TRBD1 (6 bases). The ends were cut back, 4 bases at V and 3 bases at J, with 9 bases in the middle. Germline-derived CDR1 and CDR2 are GTSNPN and SVGIG (reference sequence). The CDR3 runs to 13 residues. DNA of the CDR3: TGTGCCTGGACCCCAGGGGACACCGGGGAGCTGTTTTTT. It encodes CAWTPGDTGELFF.

This chain links TRBV19 with TRBJ2-1; 8 bases line up with TRBD2. The CDR3 loop spans 15 amino acids. CDR1 is LNHDA, CDR2 SQIVND, per germline (reference sequence). The V gene end was trimmed by 6 bases and the J gene end by 5 bases; junction bases not matched to a gene: 9. This CDR3 reads CASRLAEGSDNEQFF. The CDR3 bases are TGTGCCAGTAGACTAGCGGAGGGAAGCGACAATGAGCAGTTCTTC.

This chain links TRBV28 with TRBJ1-5; TRBD1 aligns across 7 bases. Unmatched junction bases numbered 2, after V lost 7 bases and J lost 5 bases. The CDR3 loop spans 12 amino acids. Germline assignment: CDR1 MDHEN and CDR2 SYDVKM. The DNA of the CDR3 is TGTGCCAGCAACAGGGGACATCAGCCCCAGCATTTT. Amino acid sequence: CASNRGHQPQHF.

The chain carries TRBV5-1 and TRBJ2-3, with a possible D match to TRBD2 (6 bases). In germline, CDR1 is SGHRS, CDR2 YFSETQ. This CDR3 comprises 15 residues. The ends were cut back, 6 bases at V and 2 bases at J, with 16 bases in the middle. Here the CDR3 reads CASTKDYFYTDTQYF. The CDR3 DNA reads TGCGCCAGCACCAAGGACTATTTCTACACAGATACGCAGTATTTT.

This chain joins TRBV4-1 and TRBJ2-5, with 7 bases that match TRBD2. The CDR3 spans 16 residues. The V segment lost 0 bases and the J segment 10 bases; nucleotides outside the gene matches: 14. Germline V gene data show CDR1 as MGHRA and CDR2 as YSYEKL. The CDR3 is CASSQDSRGRVKNQYF. DNA for the CDR3: TGCGCCAGCAGCCAAGATTCCAGAGGGAGGGTAAAGAACCAGTACTTC.

This chain links TRBV6-1 with TRBJ2-7, with D possibly TRBD1 on 5 matching bases. The V end lost 4 bases, the J end lost 0 bases, and 10 bases lay between the germline ends. CDR1 is MNHNS, CDR2 SASEGT, per germline. The CDR3 contains 14 residues. The CDR3 coding sequence is TGTGCCAGCAGTGTCAAAAGGGGCTCCTACGAGCAGTACTTC. This codes for CASSVKRGSYEQYF.

The rearrangement uses TRBV28 and TRBJ1-1; the match to TRBD1 covers 11 bases. This CDR3 is built from 15 residues. After removal of 4 bases from V and 5 bases from J, the junction contained 6 bases not matched to a gene. The germline V gene encodes CDR1 MDHEN and CDR2 SYDVKM. CDR3 loop: CASSSPGTGGTEAFF. The CDR3 DNA is TGTGCCAGCAGTTCCCCCGGGACAGGGGGGACTGAAGCTTTCTTT.

This rearrangement joins TRBV7-9 to TRBJ2-7; D might be TRBD2 (7 bases). The V end was cut by 5 bases, the J end by 4 bases, with 12 bases between. The CDR3 sequence is 13 residues long. Germline-derived CDR1 and CDR2 are SEHNR and FQNEAQ (reference sequence). Here the CDR3 reads CASSERDKYEQYF. The CDR3 bases are TGTGCCAGCAGCGAGCGGGACAAATACGAGCAGTACTTC.

The CDR3 DNA reads TGCAGCGTTGCGACTAGCGGGATCGTAGATACGCAGTATTTT. This codes for CSVATSGIVDTQYF. This rearrangement joins TRBV29-1 to TRBJ2-3; the match to TRBD2 covers 11 bases. Per germline, CDR1 SQVTM and CDR2 ANQGSEA. V lost 4 bases, J lost 5 bases, and 5 bases stayed unmatched. The CDR3 runs 14 residues.

The chain is built from TRBV28 and TRBJ2-7, with 12 bases identical to TRBD2. Germline V gene sequence: CDR1 MDHEN, CDR2 SYDVKM. J was trimmed by 9 bases and V by 4 bases; bases with no gene match: 16. There are 17 residues in the CDR3. The CDR3: CASSSWTSGAVLQGQYF. CDR3 coding DNA: TGTGCCAGCAGTTCGTGGACTAGCGGGGCGGTCCTACAGGGGCAGTACTTC.

J is TRBJ1-1 and V is TRBV6-1; weak D call: TRBD1 (5 bases). V lost 4 bases to trimming and J lost 0 bases, with 9 bases between them. Germline CDR1 and CDR2: MNHNS and SASEGT. This CDR3 region has 14 residues. In DNA form, the CDR3 reads TGTGCCAGCAGTGGACAGATCATGAACACTGAAGCTTTCTTT. It translates to CASSGQIMNTEAFF.

V gene TRBV7-2 combines with J gene TRBJ2-1; tentative D call: TRBD2 (5 bases). Trimming removed 4 bases at V and 4 bases at J, with 11 bases between. Germline lookup yields CDR1 SGHTA and CDR2 FQGNSA. The CDR3 totals 14 residues. CDR3 sequence (DNA): TGTGCCAGCAGCTCGAGCGGACCTTACAATGAGCAGTTCTTC. Amino acid sequence: CASSSSGPYNEQFF. Drawing the rest from reference TRBV7-2 and TRBJ2-1, the complete variable domain is GAGVSQSPSNKVTEKGKDVELRCDPISGHTALYWYRQSLGQGLEFLIYFQGNSAPDKSGLPSDRFSAERTGGSVSTLTIQRTQQEDSAVYLCASSSSGPYNEQFFGPGTRLTVL.